This T cell receptor beta chain derives from a study of cytomegalovirus exposure and HLA in healthy donors. General study points: Fewer N-insertions (relative to the approximately 700-donor mean) were reportedly seen in an Asian-associated ancestry cluster in a later analysis. TCR beta V- and J-gene trimming was later associated with a missense DCLRE1C variant.

PCR used 60 Vbeta primers and 13 Jbeta primers. Sequencing used immunoSEQ multiplex PCR; TCRdb keeps in-frame clones, though not all of them. Of 150,000 to 200,000 clones listed, approximately 77% were seen once; the top ten hold roughly 7%. To note about this clone: Its antigen remains unknown.

The ends were cut back, 1 base at V and 8 bases at J, with 11 bases in the middle. This CDR3 is built from 13 residues. CDR1 SGHTA and CDR2 FQGNSA come from the germline V gene. Sample: PBMCs. The sequence was obtained from a male donor in good health and CMV-seropositive. The rearrangement links TRBV7-2 to TRBJ1-2, with D perhaps matching TRBD1 (5 bases). CDR3 DNA: TGTGCCAGCAGCTTAGGATCCAGGGCCGGCTACACCTTC. Translation: CASSLGSRAGYTF.